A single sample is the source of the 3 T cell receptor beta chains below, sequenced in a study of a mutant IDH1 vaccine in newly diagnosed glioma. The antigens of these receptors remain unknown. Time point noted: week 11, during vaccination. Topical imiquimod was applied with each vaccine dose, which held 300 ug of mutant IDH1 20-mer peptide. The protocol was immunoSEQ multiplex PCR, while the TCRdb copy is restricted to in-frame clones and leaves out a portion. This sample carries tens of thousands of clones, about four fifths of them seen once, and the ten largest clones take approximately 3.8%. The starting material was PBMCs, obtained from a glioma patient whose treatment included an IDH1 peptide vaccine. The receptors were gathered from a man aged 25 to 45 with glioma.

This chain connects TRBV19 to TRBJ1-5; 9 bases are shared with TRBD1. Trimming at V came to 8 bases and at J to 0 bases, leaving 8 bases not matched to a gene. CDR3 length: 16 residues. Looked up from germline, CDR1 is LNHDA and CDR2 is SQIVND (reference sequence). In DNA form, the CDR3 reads TGTGCCAGTTTGGGGACAGGGCAAGGTAGCAATCAGCCCCAGCATTTT. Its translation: CASLGTGQGSNQPQHF.

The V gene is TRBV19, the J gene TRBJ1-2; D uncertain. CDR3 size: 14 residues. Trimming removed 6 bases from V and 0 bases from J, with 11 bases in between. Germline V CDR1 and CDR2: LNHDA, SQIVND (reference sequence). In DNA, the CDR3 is TGTGCCAGTAGATTCCTTGACCCTAACTATGGCTACACCTTC. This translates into CASRFLDPNYGYTF.

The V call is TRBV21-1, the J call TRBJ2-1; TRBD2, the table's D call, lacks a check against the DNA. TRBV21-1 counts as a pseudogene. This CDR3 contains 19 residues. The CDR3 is CASSKVTSGKREQDNEQFF. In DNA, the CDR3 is TGTGCCAGCAGCAAAGTCACAAGTGGTAAGCGGGAGCAGGACAATGAGCAGTTCTTC.